This T cell receptor (beta chain) originates from a study of cytomegalovirus exposure and HLA in healthy donors. Study-wide results and limits: A later look showed TCR association rates differing by HLA locus, highest for DRB1 and lowest for HLA-C. Productive rates of about 87% or about 30% were seen for most TCR beta V segments in an earlier analysis.

Primers for the PCR totalled 60 Vbeta and 13 Jbeta. TCRdb's table, derived via immunoSEQ multiplex PCR, lists solely in-frame clones and lacks some. The sample consists of 150,000 to 200,000 clones, 75% to 80% of them appearing once. The CDR3 runs to 14 residues. V was cut by 6 bases and J by 3 bases, with 15 bases left in between. The germline V gene has CDR1 SGHDT and CDR2 YYEEEE. With respect to this clone: Its antigen remains unknown.

Material for sequencing was PBMCs. The sequence was obtained from a man in his fifties or sixties in good health and CMV-seropositive. The V call is TRBV5-6, the J call TRBJ2-5; D might be TRBD1 (6 bases). DNA for the CDR3: TGTGCCAGCACCATTACAGGGTTGGAAGAGACCCAGTACTTC. The encoded protein is CASTITGLEETQYF.